This paragraph reports one T cell receptor beta chain. The data are from a study of blood T cell repertoires in COVID-19. Across the whole study: From the United States, Italy and Spain came samples of acute and convalescent COVID-19. The analysed material was cDNA or gDNA that came from T cells, B-cell-depleted T cells, or PBMCs.

The CDR3 extends over 16 amino acids. CDR1 LGHNA and CDR2 YNFKEQ come from the germline V gene. Unmatched junction bases numbered 12, after V lost 0 bases and J lost 11 bases. As originally analysed: Quantification of nucleated cells was approximated via reference gene primer amplification. The table came from immunoSEQ multiplex PCR; TCRdb's copy has only in-frame clones and leaves some out. That table supplies the V and J calls and clone size; D and trimming were determined from the DNA. The data hold about 180,000 clones, with 80% observed a single time. The sequence derives from a man between 65 and 85 years old with active or convalescent COVID-19. The chain couples TRBV4-2 to TRBJ1-1, with 10 bases aligning to TRBD1. Material for sequencing was peripheral blood. The CDR3 DNA reads as TGTGCCAGCAGCCAAGATCCCGGGACAGGGGTTAATGGGGCTTTCTTT. Translation gives CASSQDPGTGVNGAFF.